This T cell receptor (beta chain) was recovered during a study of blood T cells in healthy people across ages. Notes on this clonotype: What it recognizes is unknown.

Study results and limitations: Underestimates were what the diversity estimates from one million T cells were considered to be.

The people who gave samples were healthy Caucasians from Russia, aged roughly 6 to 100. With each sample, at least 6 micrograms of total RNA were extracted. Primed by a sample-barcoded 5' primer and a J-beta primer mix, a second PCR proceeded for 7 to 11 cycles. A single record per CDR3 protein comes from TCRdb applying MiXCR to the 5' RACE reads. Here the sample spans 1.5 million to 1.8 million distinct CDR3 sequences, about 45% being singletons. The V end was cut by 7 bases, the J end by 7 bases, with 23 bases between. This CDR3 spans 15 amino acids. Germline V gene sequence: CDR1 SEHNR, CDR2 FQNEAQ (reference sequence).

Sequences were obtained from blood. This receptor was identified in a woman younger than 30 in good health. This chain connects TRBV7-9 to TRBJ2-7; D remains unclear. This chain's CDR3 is CASTTSVDVYNEQYF. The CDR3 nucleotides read TGTGCCAGCACCACGTCCGTAGACGTATACAATGAGCAGTACTTC.